The 18 T cell receptor beta chains presented below share a single source sample, sequenced in a study of T cells in Graves' hyperthyroidism and ophthalmopathy. Template material for amplifying TCR beta CDR3 regions consisted of RNA transcripts. HTBI primers were employed in a first-round RT-PCR of the TCR CDR3. MiXCR, run by TCRdb on the multiplex PCR reads, gives a single entry per CDR3 protein. The data hold 530,000 or so distinct CDR3 sequences, with 15% to 20% observed a single time. Sequenced material: blood. The receptors here all came from a woman under 30 with Graves' ophthalmopathy.

This clonotype has ten or more counts. The CDR3 protein is CASSLKAGGGDEQFF. Here the CDR3 DNA reads TGTGCCAGCAGCTTAAAAGCGGGGGGCGGGGATGAGCAGTTCTTC. This sequence joins TRBV7-8 and TRBJ2-1; 9 nucleotides match TRBD2. J lost 8 bases, V lost 2 bases, and 7 bases had no gene match. Germline assignment: CDR1 SGHVS and CDR2 FQNEAQ. The CDR3 has 15 residues.

This clonotype was observed many times. The chain uses TRBV9 and TRBJ2-3; 7 bases align to TRBD2. The V gene's germline CDR1 is SGDLS and CDR2 YYNGEE. With 4 bases clipped from V and 0 bases from J, the junction kept 8 bases outside the gene matches. The CDR3 runs to 16 residues. As DNA, the CDR3 is TGTGCCAGCAGCCGCCAGCTAGCGGCGAGCACAGATACGCAGTATTTT. Protein product: CASSRQLAASTDTQYF. Variable domain in full (rest from reference TRBV9 and TRBJ2-3): DSGVTQTPKHLITATGQRVTLRCSPRSGDLSVYWYQQSLDQGLQFLIQYYNGEERAKGNILERFSAQQFPDLHSELNLSSLELGDSALYFCASSRQLAASTDTQYFGPGTRLTVL.

The gene calls are TRBV19 and TRBJ2-3; D is ambiguous. This CDR3 has 14 amino acids. In germline, CDR1 is LNHDA, CDR2 SQIVND (reference sequence). Between the trimmed V and J ends, which lost 1 base and 5 bases, there was a span of 10 bases. CDR3 loop: CASSIGADVDTQYF. The CDR3 nucleotides are TGTGCCAGTAGTATAGGCGCGGACGTAGATACGCAGTATTTT. The variable domain in full, completed from reference TRBV19 and TRBJ2-3, reads DGGITQSPKYLFRKEGQNVTLSCEQNLNHDAMYWYRQDPGQGLRLIYYSQIVNDFQKGDIAEGYSVSREKKESFPLTVTSAQKNPTAFYLCASSIGADVDTQYFGPGTRLTVL.

This chain joins TRBV20-1 and TRBJ1-4, with TRBD1 matching over 9 bases. The CDR3 extends over 14 amino acids. Germline lookup yields CDR1 DFQATT and CDR2 SNEGSKA (reference sequence). The ends lost 1 base at V and 8 bases at J; junction bases unmatched: 5. DNA for the CDR3: TGCAGTGCTAGAGGGACAGGGGCGGGGGAAAAACTGTTTTTT. Protein: CSARGTGAGEKLFF.

This clonotype was seen ten or more times. The gene calls are TRBV29-1 and TRBJ2-7, with 8 positions matching TRBD2. With V trimmed by 5 bases and J by 2 bases, 8 bases remained unmatched. Germline CDR1 is SQVTM and CDR2 is ANQGSEA. The CDR3 is 14 residues long. In DNA form, the CDR3 reads TGCAGCGTTAAAAGCGGGAGTGGCACCTACGAGCAGTACTTC. Translated: CSVKSGSGTYEQYF.

In its sample, this clonotype was seen many times. This CDR3 reads CASSYLLYGYTF. The CDR3 DNA reads TGTGCCAGCAGCTATCTTCTATATGGCTACACCTTC. V gene TRBV11-2 combines with J gene TRBJ1-2, with D uncertain. The V end was cut by 4 bases, the J end by 5 bases, with 8 bases between. Germline V CDR1 and CDR2: SGHAT, FQNNGV. The CDR3 spans 12 residues.

This chain uses TRBV5-1 with TRBJ1-5; possible D gene TRBD1, 5 bases. Between the trimmed V and J ends, which lost 3 bases and 5 bases, there was a span of 15 bases. The CDR3 spans 15 residues. Germline-derived CDR1 and CDR2 are SGHRS and YFSETQ. Here the CDR3 DNA reads TGCGCCAGCAGCTCCTCCGGGACCCTTGATCAGCCCCAGCATTTT. Its protein is CASSSSGTLDQPQHF.

The V call is TRBV28, the J call TRBJ1-1; D is unclear. Germline V gene lookup returns CDR1 MDHEN and CDR2 SYDVKM. The CDR3 consists of 12 residues. V dropped 3 bases and J dropped 9 bases, with 11 bases sitting between them. As DNA, the CDR3 is TGTGCCAGCAGTTTCCCTAAGGCACAAGCTTTCTTT. This sequence encodes CASSFPKAQAFF. Supplemented by reference TRBV28 and TRBJ1-1, the full variable domain reads DVKVTQSSRYLVKRTGEKVFLECVQDMDHENMFWYRQDPGLGLRLIYFSYDVKMKEKGDIPEGYSVSREKKERFSLILESASTNQTSMYLCASSFPKAQAFFGQGTRLTVV.

This clonotype was counted between two and nine times. V gene TRBV27 combines with J gene TRBJ1-5; 8 nucleotides line up with TRBD1. Germline CDR1 reads MNHEY; CDR2 reads SMNVEV (reference sequence). After removal of 4 bases from V and 3 bases from J, the junction contained 8 bases not matched to a gene. The CDR3 is 16 amino acids. The CDR3 DNA reads as TGTGCCAGCAGTTCGAGTGGACAGGGCCTCAATCAGCCCCAGCATTTT. Translated, it gives CASSSSGQGLNQPQHF.

Concerning this clonotype itself: The junction departs from the called germline gene at one end, perhaps through a read error. This chain uses TRBV5-6 with TRBJ2-1; TRBD2 matches 13 bases. Germline loops: CDR1 SGHDT, CDR2 YYEEEE. The CDR3 spans 15 residues. In DNA form, the CDR3 reads TGTGCCAGCAGTTTGGGACTAGCGGGGACCAATGAGCAGTTCTTC. Translation: CASSLGLAGTNEQFF.

For this clonotype: This may come from a read error, since a much larger clone is one base off. This sequence joins TRBV6-2 or TRBV6-3 and TRBJ2-2; 8 nucleotides match TRBD2. Germline CDR1 and CDR2: MNHEY and SVGEGT. The CDR3 runs to 14 residues. CDR3 residues: CVTSATLGTGELFF. In DNA, the CDR3 is TGTGTGACTAGCGCTACCCTAGGGACCGGGGAGCTGTTTTTT.

Many counts were recorded for this clonotype. The V and J genes are TRBV3-1 and TRBJ1-1, with D maybe TRBD1 (5 bases). The V gene's germline CDR1 is LGHDT and CDR2 YNNKEL (reference sequence). This CDR3 has 15 amino acids. Trimming shortened V by 2 bases and J by 1 base, and 11 bases separated the two germline ends. CDR3 coding DNA: TGTGCCAGCAGCCAACTCACTCAGGGGAACACTGAAGCTTTCTTT. Protein sequence: CASSQLTQGNTEAFF.

Only a few counts were recorded for this clonotype. The chain is built from TRBV29-1 and TRBJ2-1; 12 bases are shared with TRBD2. The CDR3 runs 14 residues. The V segment lost 7 bases and the J segment 10 bases; nucleotides outside the gene matches: 11. The germline CDR1 and CDR2 sequences are SQVTM and ANQGSEA. The CDR3 sequence is CSGVGLAGPPEQFF. The DNA for the CDR3 is TGCAGCGGGGTAGGACTAGCGGGACCTCCCGAGCAGTTCTTC.

This clonotype showed up many times. The chain employs TRBV5-6 and TRBJ1-2, with 8 nucleotides matching TRBD1. Germline-derived CDR1 and CDR2 are SGHDT and YYEEEE. The CDR3 has 13 residues. V was clipped by 4 bases and J by 8 bases; unmatched bases: 7. Here the CDR3 reads CASSQTGEMGYTF. CDR3 bases: TGTGCCAGCAGCCAGACAGGGGAGATGGGCTACACCTTC.

This clonotype turned up a few times. The chain joins TRBV20-1 to TRBJ1-5; tentatively, D is TRBD1 (5 bases). Germline CDR1 reads DFQATT; CDR2 reads SNEGSKA (reference sequence). CDR3 length: 14 amino acids. With 1 base removed from V and 4 bases from J, the gap between germline ends came to 11 bases. The CDR3 coding sequence is TGCAGTGCTAGAGCTGGGGGAGGGAATCAGCCCCAGCATTTT. Its protein is CSARAGGGNQPQHF.

Many counts were recorded for this clonotype. This sequence joins TRBV20-1 and TRBJ2-1; D may be TRBD1 (5 bases). Germline V gives CDR1 DFQATT, CDR2 SNEGSKA (reference sequence). V was clipped by 5 bases and J by 0 bases, with 20 bases between them. This CDR3 spans 17 amino acids. This CDR3 reads CSAAGQGGLSSYNEQFF. CDR3 sequence (DNA): TGCAGTGCTGCTGGCCAGGGTGGCCTGAGCTCCTACAATGAGCAGTTCTTC.

Many counts were recorded for this clonotype. This chain links TRBV12-3 or TRBV12-4 with TRBJ2-7; perhaps TRBD2 as D (6 bases). The V end lost 5 bases, the J end lost 2 bases, and 16 bases lay between the germline ends. The CDR3 has 15 residues. CDR3 residues: CASSPAGSTTYEQYF. CDR3 bases: TGTGCCAGCAGTCCCGCCGGGAGTACGACCTACGAGCAGTACTTC.

The rearrangement joins TRBV6-1 to TRBJ1-1; 10 bases align to TRBD1. V gave up 11 bases and J gave up 4 bases; unmatched junction bases: 10. CDR3 size: 14 residues. Germline V gives CDR1 MNHNS, CDR2 SASEGT. The CDR3 loop reads CAGGTGVRGTEAFF. The CDR3 coding sequence is TGTGCCGGTGGGACAGGGGTCCGGGGCACTGAAGCTTTCTTT.